This entry concerns a single T cell receptor (beta chain). Study processing details: Reference gene primers were amplified, and this amplification served to estimate nucleated cell counts. The data were produced by immunoSEQ multiplex PCR, yet TCRdb's version contains in-frame clones alone and is incomplete. The DNA was the basis for D and trimming; V, J and clone size are from that table. This table has about 69,000 clones, roughly 80% appearing once. V lost 7 bases and J lost 3; bases outside the gene matches: 2. The CDR3 contains 12 residues. Germline CDR1 and CDR2: MNHEY and SVGAGI. The record originates from a study of blood T cell repertoires in COVID-19. For the study at large: Sites across the United States, Italy and Spain contributed samples from acute and convalescent COVID-19.

The sequenced sample was peripheral blood. The chain couples TRBV6-5 to TRBJ2-7, with 8 bases matching TRBD1. The TCR was taken from a man between 60 and 75 years old with acute or convalescent COVID-19. The CDR3 DNA reads as TGTGCCAGCAACGGACAGGGCTACGAGCAGTACTTC. This codes for CASNGQGYEQYF.